Sequencing of this T cell receptor (beta chain) was carried out in a study of cytomegalovirus exposure and HLA in healthy donors. Amplification used 60 Vbeta primers and 13 Jbeta primers. Measured with immunoSEQ multiplex PCR; TCRdb has only the in-frame clones, and not every one. This sample's table has about 130,000 clones. V was clipped by 4 bases and J by 1 base, with 7 bases between them. Per germline, CDR1 MNHNY and CDR2 SVGAGI (reference sequence). The CDR3 has 13 residues. The TCR comes from a man in his late teens or twenties in good health and CMV-seronegative. V and J are TRBV6-6 and TRBJ1-1, with D unclear. The specimen was PBMCs. CDR3: CASSLEGNTEAFF. The CDR3 coding sequence is TGTGCCAGCAGTTTAGAGGGGAACACTGAAGCTTTCTTT.